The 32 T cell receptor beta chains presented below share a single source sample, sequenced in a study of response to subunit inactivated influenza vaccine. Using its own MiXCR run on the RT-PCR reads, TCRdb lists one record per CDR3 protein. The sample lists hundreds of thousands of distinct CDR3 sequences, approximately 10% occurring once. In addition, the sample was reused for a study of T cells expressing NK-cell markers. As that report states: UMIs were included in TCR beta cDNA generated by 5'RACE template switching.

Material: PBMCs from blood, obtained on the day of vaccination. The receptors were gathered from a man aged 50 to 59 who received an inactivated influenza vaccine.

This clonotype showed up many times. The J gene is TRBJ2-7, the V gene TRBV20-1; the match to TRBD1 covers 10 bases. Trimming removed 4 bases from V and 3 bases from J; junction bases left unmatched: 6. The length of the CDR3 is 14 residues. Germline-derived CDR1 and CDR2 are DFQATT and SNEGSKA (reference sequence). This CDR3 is CSATRTGGHYEQYF. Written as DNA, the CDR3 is TGCAGTGCTACCCGGACAGGGGGTCACTACGAGCAGTACTTC.

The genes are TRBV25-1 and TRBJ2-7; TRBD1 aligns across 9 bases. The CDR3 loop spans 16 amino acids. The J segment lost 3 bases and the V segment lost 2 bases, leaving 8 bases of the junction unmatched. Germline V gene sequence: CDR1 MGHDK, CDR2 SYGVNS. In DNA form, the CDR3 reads TGTGCCAGCAGTGAAAGCCCCGGGACAGGGTTCTACGAGCAGTACTTC. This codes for CASSESPGTGFYEQYF.

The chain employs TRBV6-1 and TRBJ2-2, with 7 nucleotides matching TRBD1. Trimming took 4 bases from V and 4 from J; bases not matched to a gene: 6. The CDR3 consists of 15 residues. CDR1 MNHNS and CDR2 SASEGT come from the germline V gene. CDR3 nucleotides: TGTGCCAGCAGTGGGGCGACAGGGTTCACCGGGGAGCTGTTTTTT. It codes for CASSGATGFTGELFF.

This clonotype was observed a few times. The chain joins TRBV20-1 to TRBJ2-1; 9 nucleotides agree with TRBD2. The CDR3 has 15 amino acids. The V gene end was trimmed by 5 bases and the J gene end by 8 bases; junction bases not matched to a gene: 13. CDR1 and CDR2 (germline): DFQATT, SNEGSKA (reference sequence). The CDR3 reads CSAPGSRGGGDEQFF. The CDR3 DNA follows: TGCAGTGCTCCTGGTTCTCGCGGGGGGGGTGATGAGCAGTTCTTC.

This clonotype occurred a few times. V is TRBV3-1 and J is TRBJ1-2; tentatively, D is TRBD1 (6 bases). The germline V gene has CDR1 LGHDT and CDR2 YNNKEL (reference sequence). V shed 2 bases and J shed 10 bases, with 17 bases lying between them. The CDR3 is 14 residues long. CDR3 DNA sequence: TGTGCCAGCAGCCAACTGGACAGAGAGGGGAACTACACCTTC. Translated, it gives CASSQLDREGNYTF. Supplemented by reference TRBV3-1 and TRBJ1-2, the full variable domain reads DTAVSQTPKYLVTQMGNDKSIKCEQNLGHDTMYWYKQDSKKFLKIMFSYNNKELIINETVPNRFSPKSPDKAHLNLHINSLELGDSAVYFCASSQLDREGNYTFGSGTRLTVV.

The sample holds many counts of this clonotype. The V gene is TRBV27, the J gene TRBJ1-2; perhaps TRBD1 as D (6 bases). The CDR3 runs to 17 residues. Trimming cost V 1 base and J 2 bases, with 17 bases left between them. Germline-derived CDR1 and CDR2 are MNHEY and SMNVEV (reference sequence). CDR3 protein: CASSLLQGWTENYGYTF. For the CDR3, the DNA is TGTGCCAGCAGTTTATTACAGGGCTGGACGGAAAACTATGGCTACACCTTC.

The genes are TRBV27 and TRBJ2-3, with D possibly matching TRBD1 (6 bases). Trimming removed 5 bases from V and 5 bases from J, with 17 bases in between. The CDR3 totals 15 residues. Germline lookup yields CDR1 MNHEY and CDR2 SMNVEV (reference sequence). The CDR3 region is CASSPGVPGVDTQYF. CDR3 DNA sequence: TGTGCCAGCAGTCCCGGCGTCCCAGGGGTAGATACGCAGTATTTT.

CDR3 coding DNA: TGTGCCAGCAGCTCCCTGAACAGAAAGCGGAGGGGGTCAACGGATACGCAGTATTTT. Translated: CASSSLNRKRRGSTDTQYF. V usage is TRBV11-2 and J usage is TRBJ2-3, with D perhaps given as TRBD1 or TRBD2 (6 bases each). Between the trimmed V and J ends, which lost 4 bases and 6 bases, there was a span of 29 bases. Per germline, CDR1 SGHAT and CDR2 FQNNGV. The CDR3 is 19 amino acids. Based on the CDR3 plus reference TRBV11-2 and TRBJ2-3, the full variable domain is EAGVAQSPRYKIIEKRQSVAFWCNPISGHATLYWYQQILGQGPKLLIQFQNNGVVDDSQLPKDRFSAERLKGVDSTLKIQPAKLEDSAVYLCASSSLNRKRRGSTDTQYFGPGTRLTVL.

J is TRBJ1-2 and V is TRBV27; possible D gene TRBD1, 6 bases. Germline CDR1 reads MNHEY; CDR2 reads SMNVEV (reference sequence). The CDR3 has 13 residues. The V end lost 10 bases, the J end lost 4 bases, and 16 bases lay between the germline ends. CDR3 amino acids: CATGEQGTYGYTF. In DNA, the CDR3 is TGTGCCACGGGGGAACAGGGAACCTATGGCTACACCTTC.

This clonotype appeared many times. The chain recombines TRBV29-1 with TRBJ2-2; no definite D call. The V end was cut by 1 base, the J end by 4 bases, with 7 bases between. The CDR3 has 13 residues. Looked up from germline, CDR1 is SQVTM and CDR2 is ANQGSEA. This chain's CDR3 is CSVEAWVTGELFF. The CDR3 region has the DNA TGCAGCGTTGAAGCTTGGGTCACCGGGGAGCTGTTTTTT.

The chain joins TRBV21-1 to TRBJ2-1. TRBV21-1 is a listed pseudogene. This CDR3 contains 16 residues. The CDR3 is CASSNSFGTTYNEQFF. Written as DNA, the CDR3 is TGTGCCAGCAGCAATTCTTTTGGGACTACCTACAATGAGCAGTTCTTC.

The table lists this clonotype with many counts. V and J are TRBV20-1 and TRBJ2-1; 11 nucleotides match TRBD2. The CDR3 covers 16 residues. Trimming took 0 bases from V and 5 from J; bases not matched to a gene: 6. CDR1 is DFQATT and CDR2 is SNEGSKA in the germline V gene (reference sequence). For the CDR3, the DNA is TGCAGTGCTAGAGATAACGGACTAGCGGGCAACAATGAGCAGTTCTTC. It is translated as CSARDNGLAGNNEQFF.

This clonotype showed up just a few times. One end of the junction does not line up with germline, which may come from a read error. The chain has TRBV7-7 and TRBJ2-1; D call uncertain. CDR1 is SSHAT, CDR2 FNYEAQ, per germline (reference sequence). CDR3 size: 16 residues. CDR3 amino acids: CASSPNRESSYNEQFF. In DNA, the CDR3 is TGTGCTAGCAGCCCAAATAGGGAAAGCTCCTACAATGAGCAGTTCTTC.

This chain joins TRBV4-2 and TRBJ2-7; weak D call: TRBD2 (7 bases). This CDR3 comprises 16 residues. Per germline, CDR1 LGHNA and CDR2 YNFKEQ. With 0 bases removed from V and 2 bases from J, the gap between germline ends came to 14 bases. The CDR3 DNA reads TGTGCCAGCAGCCAAGACGGCGGGGGCCTCCCCTACGAGCAGTACTTC. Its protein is CASSQDGGGLPYEQYF.

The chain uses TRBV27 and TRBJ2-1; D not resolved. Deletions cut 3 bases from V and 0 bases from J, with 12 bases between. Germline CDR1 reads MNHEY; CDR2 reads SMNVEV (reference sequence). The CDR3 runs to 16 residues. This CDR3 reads CASSFVAPDSYNEQFF. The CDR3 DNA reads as TGTGCCAGCAGTTTCGTCGCTCCCGACTCCTACAATGAGCAGTTCTTC.

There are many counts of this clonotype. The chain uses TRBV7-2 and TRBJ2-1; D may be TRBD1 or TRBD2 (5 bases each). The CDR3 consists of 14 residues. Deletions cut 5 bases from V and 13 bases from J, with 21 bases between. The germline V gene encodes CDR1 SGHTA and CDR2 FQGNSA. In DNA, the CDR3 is TGTGCCAGCAGCCCCCAGCCCGATGGGACCAGACAGTTCTTC. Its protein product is CASSPQPDGTRQFF.

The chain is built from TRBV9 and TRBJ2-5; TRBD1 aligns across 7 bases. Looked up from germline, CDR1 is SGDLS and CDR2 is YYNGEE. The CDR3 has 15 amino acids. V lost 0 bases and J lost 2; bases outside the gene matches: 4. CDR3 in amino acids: CASSVERGQQETQYF. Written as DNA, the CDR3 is TGTGCCAGCAGCGTAGAGAGGGGACAGCAAGAGACCCAGTACTTC. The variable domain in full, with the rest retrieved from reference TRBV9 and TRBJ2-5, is DSGVTQTPKHLITATGQRVTLRCSPRSGDLSVYWYQQSLDQGLQFLIQYYNGEERAKGNILERFSAQQFPDLHSELNLSSLELGDSALYFCASSVERGQQETQYFGPGTRLLVL.

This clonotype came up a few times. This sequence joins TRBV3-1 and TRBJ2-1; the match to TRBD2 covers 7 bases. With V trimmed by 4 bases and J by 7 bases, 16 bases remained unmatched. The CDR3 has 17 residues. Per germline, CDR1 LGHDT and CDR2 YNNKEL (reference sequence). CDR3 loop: CASSPTLGGRPQNEQFF. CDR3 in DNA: TGTGCCAGCAGCCCCACTTTGGGCGGGAGACCCCAGAATGAGCAGTTCTTC.

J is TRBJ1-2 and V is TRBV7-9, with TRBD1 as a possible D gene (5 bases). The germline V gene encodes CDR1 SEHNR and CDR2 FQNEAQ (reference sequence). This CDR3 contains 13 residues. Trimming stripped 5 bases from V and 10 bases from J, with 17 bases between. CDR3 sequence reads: CASSLSGPLAYTF. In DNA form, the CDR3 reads TGTGCCAGCAGCCTCTCGGGGCCTTTGGCCTACACCTTC.

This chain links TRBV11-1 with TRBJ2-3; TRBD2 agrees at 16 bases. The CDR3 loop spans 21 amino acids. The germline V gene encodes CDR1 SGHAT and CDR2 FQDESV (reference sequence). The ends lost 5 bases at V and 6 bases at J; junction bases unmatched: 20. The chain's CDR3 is CASSPYPGLAGGLGSMDTQYF. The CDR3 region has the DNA TGTGCCAGCAGCCCTTACCCGGGACTAGCGGGAGGGCTTGGATCGATGGATACGCAGTATTTT. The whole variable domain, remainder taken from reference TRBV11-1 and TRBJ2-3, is EAEVAQSPRYKITEKSQAVAFWCDPISGHATLYWYRQILGQGPELLVQFQDESVVDDSQLPKDRFSAERLKGVDSTLKIQPAELGDSAMYLCASSPYPGLAGGLGSMDTQYFGPGTRLTVL.

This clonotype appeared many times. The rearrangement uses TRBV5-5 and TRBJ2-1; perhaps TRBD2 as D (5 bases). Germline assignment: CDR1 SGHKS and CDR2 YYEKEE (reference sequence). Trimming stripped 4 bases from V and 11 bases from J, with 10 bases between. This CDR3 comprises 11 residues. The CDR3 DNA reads TGTGCCAGCAGCCTCGGACTCAAGCAGTTCTTC. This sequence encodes CASSLGLKQFF. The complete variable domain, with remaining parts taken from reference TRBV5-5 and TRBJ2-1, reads DAGVTQSPTHLIKTRGQQVTLRCSPISGHKSVSWYQQVLGQGPQFIFQYYEKEERGRGNFPDRFSARQFPNYSSELNVNALLLGDSALYLCASSLGLKQFFGPGTRLTVL.

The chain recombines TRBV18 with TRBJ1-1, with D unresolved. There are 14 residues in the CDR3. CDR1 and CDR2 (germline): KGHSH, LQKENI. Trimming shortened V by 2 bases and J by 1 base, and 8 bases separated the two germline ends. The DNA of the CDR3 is TGTGCCAGCTCACCATGGGAGCAGAACACTGAAGCTTTCTTT. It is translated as CASSPWEQNTEAFF.

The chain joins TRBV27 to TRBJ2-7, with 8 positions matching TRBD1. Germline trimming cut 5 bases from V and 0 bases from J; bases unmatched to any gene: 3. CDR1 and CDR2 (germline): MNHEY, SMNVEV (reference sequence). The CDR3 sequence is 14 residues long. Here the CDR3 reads CASSRQGYSYEQYF. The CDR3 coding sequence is TGTGCCAGCAGTCGACAGGGGTACTCCTACGAGCAGTACTTC.

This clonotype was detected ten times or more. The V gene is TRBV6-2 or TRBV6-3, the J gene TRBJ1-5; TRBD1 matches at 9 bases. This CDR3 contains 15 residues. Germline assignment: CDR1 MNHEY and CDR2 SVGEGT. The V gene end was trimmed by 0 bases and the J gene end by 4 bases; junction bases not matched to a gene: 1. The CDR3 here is CASSYSGQGNQPQHF. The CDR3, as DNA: TGTGCCAGCAGTTACTCGGGACAGGGAAATCAGCCCCAGCATTTT.

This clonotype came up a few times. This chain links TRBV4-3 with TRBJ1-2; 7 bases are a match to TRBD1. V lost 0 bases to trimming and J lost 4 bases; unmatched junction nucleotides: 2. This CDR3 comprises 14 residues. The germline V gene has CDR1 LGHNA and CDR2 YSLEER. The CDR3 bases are TGCGCCAGCAGCCAAGATCCAGGGGGCTATGGCTACACCTTC. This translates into CASSQDPGGYGYTF.

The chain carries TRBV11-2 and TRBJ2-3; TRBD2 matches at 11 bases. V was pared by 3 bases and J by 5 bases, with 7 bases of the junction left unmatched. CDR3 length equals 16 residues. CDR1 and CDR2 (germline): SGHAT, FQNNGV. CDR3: CASSFISGGALDTQYF. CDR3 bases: TGTGCCAGCAGCTTTATTAGCGGGGGGGCCCTAGATACGCAGTATTTT.

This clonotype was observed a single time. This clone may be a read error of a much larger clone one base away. The CDR3 DNA reads as TGCGCCAGCAGCCCCCAGCGGGCGAGGATCGGGGAGCTGTTTTTT. This translates into CASSPQRARIGELFF. This chain uses TRBV5-1 with TRBJ2-2; perhaps TRBD2 as D (6 bases). Germline CDR1 and CDR2: SGHRS and YFSETQ. V shed 4 bases and J shed 7 bases, with 17 bases lying between them. The CDR3 consists of 15 residues.

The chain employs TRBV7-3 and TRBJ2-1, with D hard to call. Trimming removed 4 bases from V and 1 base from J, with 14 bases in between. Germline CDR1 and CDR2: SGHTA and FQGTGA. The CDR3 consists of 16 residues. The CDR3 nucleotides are TGTGCCAGCAGCTCCATTCCAGGACCTTCCTACAATGAGCAGTTCTTC. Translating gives CASSSIPGPSYNEQFF.

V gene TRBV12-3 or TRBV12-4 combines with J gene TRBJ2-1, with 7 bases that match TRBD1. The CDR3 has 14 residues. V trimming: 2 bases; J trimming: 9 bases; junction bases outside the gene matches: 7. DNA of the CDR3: TGTGCCAGCAGTTTACCCCAGGGGGAGCGTGAGCAGTTCTTC. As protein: CASSLPQGEREQFF.

CDR3 protein: CSARKASGRPSWNEQFF. Here the CDR3 DNA reads TGCAGTGCCAGAAAGGCTAGCGGGAGGCCCTCCTGGAATGAGCAGTTCTTC. The chain joins TRBV20-1 to TRBJ2-1, with 11 bases lining up with TRBD2. Germline-derived CDR1 and CDR2 are DFQATT and SNEGSKA (reference sequence). The V and J ends lost 6 bases and 7 bases, in that order; junction bases with no gene match: 17. The CDR3 consists of 17 residues.

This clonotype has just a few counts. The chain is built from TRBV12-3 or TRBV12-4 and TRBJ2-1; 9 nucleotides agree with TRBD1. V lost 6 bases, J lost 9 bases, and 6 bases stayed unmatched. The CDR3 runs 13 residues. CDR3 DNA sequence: TGTGCCAGCAGAGGACAGGGGAGATCTGAGCAGTTCTTC. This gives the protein CASRGQGRSEQFF.

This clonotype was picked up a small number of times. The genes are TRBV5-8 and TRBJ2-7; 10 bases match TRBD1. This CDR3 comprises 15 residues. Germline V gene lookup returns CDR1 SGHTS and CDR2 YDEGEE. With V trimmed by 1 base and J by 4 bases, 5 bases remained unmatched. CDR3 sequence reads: CASSLPGTGVYEQYF. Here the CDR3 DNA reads TGTGCCAGCAGCTTGCCAGGGACAGGGGTGTACGAGCAGTACTTC.